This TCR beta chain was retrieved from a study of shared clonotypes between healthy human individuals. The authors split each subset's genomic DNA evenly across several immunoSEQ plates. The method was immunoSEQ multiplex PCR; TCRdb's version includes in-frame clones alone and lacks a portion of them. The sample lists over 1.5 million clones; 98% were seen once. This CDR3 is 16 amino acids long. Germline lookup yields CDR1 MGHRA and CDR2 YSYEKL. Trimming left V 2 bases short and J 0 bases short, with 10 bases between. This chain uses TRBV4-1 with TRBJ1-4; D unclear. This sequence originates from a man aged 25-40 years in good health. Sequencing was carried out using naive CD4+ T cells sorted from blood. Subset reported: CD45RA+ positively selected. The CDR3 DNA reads TGCGCCAGCAGCCAACCTTACGGTGCAACTAATGAAAAACTGTTTTTT. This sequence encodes CASSQPYGATNEKLFF.